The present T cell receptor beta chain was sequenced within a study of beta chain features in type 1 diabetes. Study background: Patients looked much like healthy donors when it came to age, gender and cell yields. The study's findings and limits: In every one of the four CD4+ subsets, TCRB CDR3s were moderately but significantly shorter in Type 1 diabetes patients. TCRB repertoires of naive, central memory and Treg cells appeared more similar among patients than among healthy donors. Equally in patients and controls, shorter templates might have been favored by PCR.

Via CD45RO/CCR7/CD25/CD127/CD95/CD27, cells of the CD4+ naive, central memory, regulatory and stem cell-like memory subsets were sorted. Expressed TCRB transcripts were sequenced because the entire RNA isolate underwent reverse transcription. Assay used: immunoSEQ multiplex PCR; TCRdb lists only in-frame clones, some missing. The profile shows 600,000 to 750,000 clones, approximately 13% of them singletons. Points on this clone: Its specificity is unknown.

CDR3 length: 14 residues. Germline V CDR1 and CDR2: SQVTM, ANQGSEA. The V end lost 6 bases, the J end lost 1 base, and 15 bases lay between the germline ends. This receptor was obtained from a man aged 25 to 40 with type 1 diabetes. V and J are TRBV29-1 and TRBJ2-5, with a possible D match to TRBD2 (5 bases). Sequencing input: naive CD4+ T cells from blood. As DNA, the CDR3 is TGCAGCGTCGGGGTTAGACAACTCCAAGAGACCCAGTACTTC. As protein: CSVGVRQLQETQYF.